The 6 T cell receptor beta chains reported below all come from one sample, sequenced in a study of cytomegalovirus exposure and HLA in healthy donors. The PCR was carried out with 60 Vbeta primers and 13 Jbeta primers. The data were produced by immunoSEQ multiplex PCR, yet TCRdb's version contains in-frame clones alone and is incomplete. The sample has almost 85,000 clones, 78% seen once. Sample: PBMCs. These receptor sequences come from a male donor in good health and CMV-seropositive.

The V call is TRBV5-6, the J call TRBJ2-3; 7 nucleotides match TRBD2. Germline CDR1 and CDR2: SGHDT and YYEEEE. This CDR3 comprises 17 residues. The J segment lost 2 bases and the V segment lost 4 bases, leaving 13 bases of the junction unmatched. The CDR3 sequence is CASSPPVLARTTDTQYF. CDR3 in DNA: TGTGCCAGCAGCCCGCCGGTACTAGCGCGGACCACAGATACGCAGTATTTT.

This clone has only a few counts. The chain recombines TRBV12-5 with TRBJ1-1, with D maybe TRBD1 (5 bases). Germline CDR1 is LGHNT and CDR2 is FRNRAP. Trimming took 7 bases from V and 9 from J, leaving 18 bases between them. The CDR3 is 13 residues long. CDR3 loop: CASAVSAGQKAFF. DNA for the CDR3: TGTGCTAGTGCTGTCTCGGCAGGGCAAAAAGCTTTCTTT.

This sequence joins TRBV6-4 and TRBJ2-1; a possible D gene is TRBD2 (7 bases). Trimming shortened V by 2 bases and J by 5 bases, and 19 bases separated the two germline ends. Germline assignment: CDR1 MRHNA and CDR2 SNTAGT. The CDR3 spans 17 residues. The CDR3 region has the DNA TGTGCCAGCAGTGACGAGGAGACAGTGGGGGGGCACAATGAGCAGTTCTTC. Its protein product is CASSDEETVGGHNEQFF.

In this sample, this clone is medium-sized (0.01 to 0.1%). The CDR3, as DNA: TGTGCCAGCAGTTTGTACTCCCAAGCTAACTATGGCTACACCTTC. Translating it yields CASSLYSQANYGYTF. The chain recombines TRBV28 with TRBJ1-2, with D unresolved. Trimming left V 3 bases short and J 0 bases short, with 11 bases between. This CDR3 is 15 amino acids long. Germline CDR1 MDHEN, CDR2 SYDVKM.

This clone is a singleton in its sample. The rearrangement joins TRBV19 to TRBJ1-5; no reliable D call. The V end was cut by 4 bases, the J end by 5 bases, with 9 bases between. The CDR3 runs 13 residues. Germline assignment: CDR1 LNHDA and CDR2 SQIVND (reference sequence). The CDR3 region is CASSRGSDQPQHF. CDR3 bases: TGTGCCAGTAGTAGAGGGTCCGATCAGCCCCAGCATTTT.

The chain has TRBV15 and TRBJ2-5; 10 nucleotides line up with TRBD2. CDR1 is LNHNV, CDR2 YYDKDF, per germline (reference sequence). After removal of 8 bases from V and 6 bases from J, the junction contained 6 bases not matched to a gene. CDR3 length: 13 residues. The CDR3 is CATGASGSKTQYF. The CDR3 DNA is TGTGCCACCGGCGCTAGCGGGAGCAAGACCCAGTACTTC.